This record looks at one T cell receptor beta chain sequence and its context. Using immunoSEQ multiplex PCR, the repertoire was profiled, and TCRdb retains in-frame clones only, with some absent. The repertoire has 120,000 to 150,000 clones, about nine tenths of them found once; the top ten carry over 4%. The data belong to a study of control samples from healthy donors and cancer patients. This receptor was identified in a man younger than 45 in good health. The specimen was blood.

The CDR3 sequence: CASSLEGAREKLFF. CDR3 nucleotide sequence: TGTGCCAGCAGCTTAGAGGGGGCTCGAGAAAAACTGTTTTTT. The chain links TRBV7-9 to TRBJ1-4, with 7 nucleotides matching TRBD1. This CDR3 is built from 14 residues. V was pared by 1 base and J by 8 bases, with 4 bases of the junction left unmatched. CDR1 is SEHNR, CDR2 FQNEAQ, per germline (reference sequence).